The 25 T cell receptor beta chains listed next were all sequenced from one sample in a study of T cell repertoires in cytomegalovirus infection (dated by TCRdb to the late 2010s). TCRdb lists the instrument as Illumina HiSeq 1500. TCRdb applied fastp at Q25 and MiXCR to the public reads, then kept only in-frame beta chains. CDR3 protein duplicates are merged, each entry listing the most common genes and DNA. The sample table lists over 300,000 distinct CDR3 sequences, 15% to 20% of them with a count of one. About 12% of the sample belongs to the ten largest clones. The specimen was PBMCs. The receptor source for this set is a human donor in good health (CMV status not recorded). Some clones in this sample may be carry-over from other donors' samples.

CDR3 bases: TGCAGTGCTACCCGGGCAGGCGGCTACGAGCAGTACTTC. Protein product: CSATRAGGYEQYF. The chain uses TRBV20-1 and TRBJ2-7; D remains unclear. Trimming stripped 4 bases from V and 3 bases from J, with 13 bases between. The CDR3 has 13 residues. From germline, CDR1 is DFQATT and CDR2 SNEGSKA (reference sequence).

The chain combines TRBV24-1 with TRBJ2-1; D call uncertain. The V end was cut by 4 bases, the J end by 10 bases, with 7 bases between. Germline loops: CDR1 KGHDR, CDR2 SFDVKD. CDR3 length equals 11 residues. The CDR3 loop reads CATSENGEQFF. DNA for the CDR3: TGTGCCACCAGTGAGAACGGGGAGCAGTTCTTC.

This clonotype was found many times. The chain joins TRBV7-2 to TRBJ2-3; 8 bases fit TRBD2. The CDR3 totals 16 residues. The junction had 7 bases not matched to a gene; V was cut back by 5 bases and J by 0 bases. The germline CDR1 and CDR2 sequences are SGHTA and FQGNSA. The CDR3 here is CASSPNQRGSTDTQYF. The CDR3 nucleotides are TGTGCCAGCAGCCCAAACCAGCGGGGGAGCACAGATACGCAGTATTTT.

This clonotype was seen a few times. The chain uses TRBV20-1 and TRBJ2-5, with TRBD2 matching 12 bases. The J segment lost 5 bases and the V segment lost 5 bases, leaving 6 bases of the junction unmatched. This CDR3 contains 14 residues. Germline V gene lookup returns CDR1 DFQATT and CDR2 SNEGSKA (reference sequence). CDR3: CSAAPSGGAETQYF. The CDR3 DNA follows: TGCAGTGCTGCACCTAGCGGGGGGGCGGAGACCCAGTACTTC.

The chain couples TRBV19 to TRBJ2-3; tentatively, D is TRBD1 (6 bases). V dropped 6 bases and J dropped 6 bases, with 13 bases sitting between them. In germline, CDR1 is LNHDA, CDR2 SQIVND (reference sequence). This CDR3 has 13 amino acids. CDR3 DNA: TGTGCCAGTAGGGACAGCCGAGAGGATACGCAGTATTTT. This gives the protein CASRDSREDTQYF. Complete variable domain (other parts from reference TRBV19 and TRBJ2-3): DGGITQSPKYLFRKEGQNVTLSCEQNLNHDAMYWYRQDPGQGLRLIYYSQIVNDFQKGDIAEGYSVSREKKESFPLTVTSAQKNPTAFYLCASRDSREDTQYFGPGTRLTVL.

This clonotype has ten or more counts. The rearrangement uses TRBV25-1 and TRBJ2-7; possible D gene TRBD1, 5 bases. This CDR3 has 11 residues. CDR1 MGHDK and CDR2 SYGVNS come from the germline V gene. Between the trimmed V and J ends, which lost 9 bases and 6 bases, there was a span of 12 bases. The DNA of the CDR3 is TGTGCCAGGCCGCTCAGGGCCGAGCAGTACTTC. Amino acid sequence: CARPLRAEQYF.

The chain joins TRBV3-1 to TRBJ2-5; the match to TRBD2 covers 13 bases. The CDR3 contains 17 residues. CDR1 is LGHDT, CDR2 YNNKEL, per germline (reference sequence). With 4 bases clipped from V and 9 bases from J, the junction kept 14 bases outside the gene matches. CDR3 loop: CASSPTSGGTRGVAQYF. The DNA for the CDR3 is TGTGCCAGCAGCCCGACTAGCGGGGGGACCCGGGGAGTGGCCCAGTACTTC.

In its sample, this clonotype was seen many times. The chain has TRBV12-3 or TRBV12-4 and TRBJ2-3; D perhaps matches TRBD2 (6 bases). V dropped 4 bases and J dropped 7 bases, with 18 bases sitting between them. CDR3 size: 15 residues. The CDR3 DNA is TGTGCCAGCAGTTCTATGGGACTCCCGGGAAATACGCAGTATTTT. Encoded protein: CASSSMGLPGNTQYF.

This clonotype was observed a handful of times. The rearrangement joins TRBV7-8 to TRBJ1-1; D ambiguous. V lost 1 base and J lost 1, with 7 bases in between. The CDR3 contains 14 residues. The germline V gene encodes CDR1 SGHVS and CDR2 FQNEAQ. DNA of the CDR3: TGTGCCAGCAGCTTAGGACAACGGAACACTGAAGCTTTCTTT. It yields the protein CASSLGQRNTEAFF.

This clonotype was counted at least ten times. The chain recombines TRBV7-2 with TRBJ1-2, with TRBD1 matching 7 bases. CDR3 length: 13 residues. Germline CDR1 SGHTA, CDR2 FQGNSA. Unmatched junction bases numbered 12, after V lost 5 bases and J lost 12 bases. The CDR3 loop reads CASSPGTARDNTF. The CDR3 DNA follows: TGTGCCAGCAGCCCCGGGACAGCCAGAGACAACACCTTC.

This clonotype has more than one count but fewer than ten. This chain connects TRBV10-2 to TRBJ2-7, with no clear D. Trimming removed 4 bases from V and 3 bases from J, with 7 bases in between. Germline-derived CDR1 and CDR2 are WSHSY and SAAADI. CDR3 length equals 12 residues. The CDR3 nucleotides are TGCGCCAGCAGTGCGAGCGACTACGAGCAGTACTTC. Its translation: CASSASDYEQYF.

The chain is built from TRBV7-3 and TRBJ1-6; perhaps TRBD1 as D (6 bases). Germline CDR1 reads SGHTA; CDR2 reads FQGTGA. V shed 4 bases and J shed 6 bases, with 13 bases lying between them. The length of the CDR3 is 15 residues. The CDR3 spells CASSSSGTPNSPLHF. DNA of the CDR3: TGTGCCAGCAGCTCGTCCGGGACACCTAATTCACCCCTCCACTTT.

The chain couples TRBV12-5 to TRBJ2-2; 11 bases are a match to TRBD1. The junction had 3 bases not matched to a gene; V was cut back by 4 bases and J by 2 bases. CDR1 is LGHNT, CDR2 FRNRAP, per germline. The CDR3 covers 16 residues. The CDR3 DNA reads as TGTGCTAGTGGTTCGTGGACAGGGGGCAACACCGGGGAGCTGTTTTTT. This translates into CASGSWTGGNTGELFF.

The CDR3 nucleotides are TGTGCCAGCCGGCCAGGGGCCACCGGGGAGCTGTTTTTT. Its protein product is CASRPGATGELFF. This rearrangement joins TRBV18 to TRBJ2-2, with D possibly matching TRBD1 (6 bases). V was trimmed by 8 bases and J by 4 bases, leaving 11 bases between them. Germline values: CDR1 KGHSH, CDR2 LQKENI. This CDR3 spans 13 amino acids.

This clonotype was seen many times. The CDR3 loop reads CASSAGGTVQYF. The CDR3 DNA sequence: TGTGCCAGCAGCGCGGGCGGGACGGTTCAGTACTTC. The rearrangement links TRBV7-2 to TRBJ2-4; D might be TRBD2 (6 bases). The CDR3 is made up of 12 amino acids. The germline CDR1 and CDR2 sequences are SGHTA and FQGNSA. Between the trimmed V and J ends, which lost 5 bases and 11 bases, there was a span of 13 bases.

This clonotype was detected a few times. The chain combines TRBV6-1 with TRBJ1-1, with D possibly being TRBD1 (6 bases). The V end was cut by 6 bases, the J end by 2 bases, with 16 bases between. This CDR3 has 15 amino acids. Per germline, CDR1 MNHNS and CDR2 SASEGT. The CDR3 protein is CASRRIQGSNTEAFF. The CDR3 DNA sequence: TGTGCCAGCAGGCGCATACAGGGTTCCAACACTGAAGCTTTCTTT.

The table lists this clonotype with many counts. The chain recombines TRBV7-9 with TRBJ1-6; TRBD1 agrees at 10 bases. CDR1 and CDR2 (germline): SEHNR, FQNEAQ (reference sequence). The CDR3 sequence is 14 residues long. With V trimmed by 3 bases and J by 8 bases, 1 base remained unmatched. The CDR3 sequence: CASSLGTGDSPLHF. CDR3 coding DNA: TGTGCCAGCAGCTTGGGGACAGGGGATTCACCCCTCCACTTT.

This clonotype was seen at least ten times. The gene calls are TRBV7-3 and TRBJ2-1; tentative D call: TRBD1 (6 bases). The CDR3 loop spans 13 amino acids. V dropped 6 bases and J dropped 5 bases, with 11 bases sitting between them. The germline gives CDR1 SGHTA, CDR2 FQGTGA. The CDR3 loop is CASSSTGHNEQFF. The CDR3, as DNA: TGTGCCAGCAGTTCGACAGGTCACAATGAGCAGTTCTTC.

The chain links TRBV6-6 to TRBJ1-1, with 8 bases that match TRBD1. V lost 8 bases to trimming and J lost 10 bases; unmatched junction nucleotides: 21. In germline, CDR1 is MNHNY, CDR2 SVGAGI (reference sequence). The length of the CDR3 is 16 residues. The CDR3 region has the DNA TGTGCCAGCGGATACAGGGGGTCCACAGTAATCCATACAGCTTTCTTT. This translates into CASGYRGSTVIHTAFF.

The chain couples TRBV27 to TRBJ1-4, with unresolved D. This CDR3 comprises 15 residues. V dropped 6 bases and J dropped 4 bases, with 15 bases sitting between them. Germline assignment: CDR1 MNHEY and CDR2 SMNVEV (reference sequence). CDR3 protein: CASSPSKLHNEKLFF. The CDR3 DNA reads as TGTGCCAGCAGCCCAAGCAAACTCCATAATGAAAAACTGTTTTTT. The full variable domain, rest sourced from reference TRBV27 and TRBJ1-4, is EAQVTQNPRYLITVTGKKLTVTCSQNMNHEYMSWYRQDPGLGLRQIYYSMNVEVTDKGDVPEGYKVSRKEKRNFPLILESPSPNQTSLYFCASSPSKLHNEKLFFGSGTQLSVL.

This clonotype was seen many times. V and J are TRBV4-2 and TRBJ2-3, with D tentatively TRBD1 (6 bases). Germline assignment: CDR1 LGHNA and CDR2 YNFKEQ. The ends were cut back, 4 bases at V and 0 bases at J, with 20 bases in the middle. This CDR3 has 18 residues. The CDR3 DNA reads TGTGCCAGCAGCCTCAGACCCGGACAGTCGGCTAGCACAGATACGCAGTATTTT. Its translation is CASSLRPGQSASTDTQYF.

The chain recombines TRBV10-3 with TRBJ1-1; TRBD1 aligns across 11 bases. The V gene end was trimmed by 8 bases and the J gene end by 4 bases; junction bases not matched to a gene: 3. Germline loops: CDR1 ENHRY, CDR2 SYGVKD. CDR3 length: 13 residues. For the CDR3, the DNA is TGTGCCATCGGGGGACAGGGGGGCACTGAAGCTTTCTTT. Its translation: CAIGGQGGTEAFF.

This chain links TRBV20-1 with TRBJ2-3; no clear D gene. Germline CDR1 is DFQATT and CDR2 is SNEGSKA (reference sequence). V shed 0 bases and J shed 2 bases, with 6 bases lying between them. This CDR3 region has 13 residues. CDR3 amino acids: CSAREADTDTQYF. The CDR3 nucleotides are TGCAGTGCTAGAGAGGCCGACACAGATACGCAGTATTTT.

The chain links TRBV20-1 to TRBJ1-2; D is possibly TRBD1 (5 bases). In germline, CDR1 is DFQATT, CDR2 SNEGSKA (reference sequence). There are 11 residues in the CDR3. The V and J ends lost 2 bases and 6 bases respectively, with 7 bases between them. CDR3 nucleotide sequence: TGCAGTGCTAGACAGGGAGATGGCTACACCTTC. This codes for CSARQGDGYTF.

This clonotype showed up many times. The J gene is TRBJ2-3, the V gene TRBV12-3 or TRBV12-4; D not certain. The CDR3 is 12 amino acids. V shed 0 bases and J shed 4 bases, with 2 bases lying between them. Here the CDR3 reads CASSLAPDTQYF. The CDR3 bases are TGTGCCAGCAGTTTAGCCCCAGATACGCAGTATTTT.